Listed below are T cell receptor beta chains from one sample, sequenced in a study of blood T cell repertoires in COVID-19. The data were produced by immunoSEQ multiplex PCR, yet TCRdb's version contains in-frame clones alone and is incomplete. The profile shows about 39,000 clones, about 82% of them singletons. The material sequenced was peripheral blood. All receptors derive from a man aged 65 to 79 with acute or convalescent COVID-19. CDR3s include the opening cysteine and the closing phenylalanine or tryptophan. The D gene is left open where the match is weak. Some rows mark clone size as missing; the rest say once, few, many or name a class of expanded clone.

TGTGCCAGCAGACCCGGGGGGGGCGGGGACGCTTACGAGCAGTACTTC | CASRPGGGGDAYEQYF | TRBJ2-7 | TRBD2 | TRBV6-6 | .
TGCGCCAGCAGCCGCCTAGCGGGAATCTACGAGCAGTACTTC | CASSRLAGIYEQYF | TRBJ2-7 | TRBD2 | TRBV4-1 | .
TGTGCCAGCCCGGGACAGGGCACTGAAGCTTTCTTT | CASPGQGTEAFF | TRBJ1-1 | TRBD1 | TRBV27 | .
TGTGCCAGCAGCCCCGGGACAGGGTTCAATCAGCCCCAGCATTTT | CASSPGTGFNQPQHF | TRBJ1-5 | TRBD1 | TRBV7-9 | .
TGCGCCAGCAGCTTGGGACAGCGGGATTCACCCCTCCACTTT | CASSLGQRDSPLHF | TRBJ1-6 | . | TRBV5-1 | .
TGTGCCAGCAGCCAAGGAGCGGGGGGGCTTGAGGCCGGGGAGCTGTTTTTT | CASSQGAGGLEAGELFF | TRBJ2-2 | TRBD2 | TRBV4-2 | .
TGTGCCAGCAGTCGGGAAAGGACGGCCTCCTACGAGCAGTACTTC | CASSRERTASYEQYF | TRBJ2-7 | . | TRBV6-2/TRBV6-3 | many
TGTGCCTGGAGTGCCCAGGTGAACACTGAAGCTTTCTTT | CAWSAQVNTEAFF | TRBJ1-1 | . | TRBV30 | .
TGTGCCAGCAGCTTAGACAGGGTCGGGTCCTACGAGCAGTACTTC | CASSLDRVGSYEQYF | TRBJ2-7 | . | TRBV7-7 | .
TGTGCCAGCAGACGGGACTCTTCGGATACGCAGTATTTT | CASRRDSSDTQYF | TRBJ2-3 | . | TRBV6-5 | .
TGTGCCAGCAGCTTAGCCGGGACAGGGGTTACTGAAGCTTTCTTT | CASSLAGTGVTEAFF | TRBJ1-1 | TRBD1 | TRBV7-2 | .
TGTGCCAGCACCAGATCGGGACAGGGTACCGGGGAGCTGTTTTTT | CASTRSGQGTGELFF | TRBJ2-2 | TRBD1 | TRBV6-5 | .
TGTGCCATCAGCGACAGCAAAGAGACCCAGTACTTC | CAISDSKETQYF | TRBJ2-5 | . | TRBV10-3 | .
TGTGCCAGCAGCCTCGGACTAGCGGGAGTTAATGAGCAGTTCTTC | CASSLGLAGVNEQFF | TRBJ2-1 | TRBD2 | TRBV6-5 | .
TGTGCCAGCAGCCCTAGCGGCTCCTACGAGCAGTACTTC | CASSPSGSYEQYF | TRBJ2-7 | TRBD2 | TRBV12-3/TRBV12-4 | .
TGTGCCAGCAGCTTAGGTCAGGGGGCTGTCCACGAGCAGTACTTC | CASSLGQGAVHEQYF | TRBJ2-7 | TRBD1 | TRBV7-9 | .
TGTGCCAGCAGCTTAGCCGGGGCAGGGGGATTCAATCAGCCCCAGCATTTT | CASSLAGAGGFNQPQHF | TRBJ1-5 | TRBD1 | TRBV7-2 | .
TGTGCCAGCAGCTTACAGGGGCCGTTCACTAATGAAAAACTGTTTTTT | CASSLQGPFTNEKLFF | TRBJ1-4 | TRBD1 | TRBV6-6 | .
TGTGCCTGGAGACAGTCAAATTCACCCCTCCACTTT | CAWRQSNSPLHF | TRBJ1-6 | . | TRBV30 | .
TGTGCCACCAGTCCTTTCGGCGGTTCCCCCGACTCGAACTATGGCTACACCTTC | CATSPFGGSPDSNYGYTF | TRBJ1-2 | . | TRBV24-1 | .
TGTGCCAGCAGCCAAGATTGGTACGGGATAAGCAATCAGCCCCAGCATTTT | CASSQDWYGISNQPQHF | TRBJ1-5 | . | TRBV4-2 | .
TGTGCCAGCAGCGTAGCTCTGGAGTACGAGCAGTACTTC | CASSVALEYEQYF | TRBJ2-7 | . | TRBV9 | .
TGTGCCAGCAGGACTAGTGTTAACACAGATACGCAGTATTTT | CASRTSVNTDTQYF | TRBJ2-3 | . | TRBV27 | .
TGTGCCTGGATAGGGGCAGATACGCAGTATTTT | CAWIGADTQYF | TRBJ2-3 | . | TRBV30 | .
TGTGCCAGCAGTTCGACACAGAACACTGAAGCTTTCTTT | CASSSTQNTEAFF | TRBJ1-1 | . | TRBV14 | .
TGTGCCAGCAGCACACATTTAAGACTAGCTGGGACAGATACGCAGTATTTT | CASSTHLRLAGTDTQYF | TRBJ2-3 | TRBD2 | TRBV7-2 | .
TGCGCCAGCAGCCCGAGGGGGGGGCGGCAAGAAAAACTGTTTTTT | CASSPRGGRQEKLFF | TRBJ1-4 | . | TRBV5-1 | .
TGTGCCAGCAGTGCCCACGTTGGACTAGCGGGAGGGCCGGGTCAAGAGACCCAGTACTTC | CASSAHVGLAGGPGQETQYF | TRBJ2-5 | TRBD2 | TRBV27 | .
TGTGCCACCTGGACAGGGGCGAACACCGGGGAGCTGTTTTTT | CATWTGANTGELFF | TRBJ2-2 | TRBD1 | TRBV10-3 | .
TGTGCCAGCAGCTTGGAAGGGACTAGCGTCTACGAGCAGTACTTC | CASSLEGTSVYEQYF | TRBJ2-7 | TRBD2 | TRBV5-4 | few
TGTGCCAGCAGCCAAGAAGGGAGGGTACCATCTGGGGCCAACGTCCTGACTTTC | CASSQEGRVPSGANVLTF | TRBJ2-6 | TRBD2 | TRBV3-1/TRBV3-2 | .
TGTGCCTGGAGTGGCGGGGGACTAGCGAGCCTCTACAATGAGCAGTTCTTC | CAWSGGGLASLYNEQFF | TRBJ2-1 | TRBD2 | TRBV30 | once
TGCGCCAGCAGCGGGACAGGGGATAACAATGAGCAGTTCTTC | CASSGTGDNNEQFF | TRBJ2-1 | TRBD1 | TRBV5-1 | .
TGTGCCACCAGTGACCCGGGACTAGCTGAGGGTTTAGGCAATGAGCAGTTCTTC | CATSDPGLAEGLGNEQFF | TRBJ2-1 | TRBD2 | TRBV24-1 | .
TGCGCCAGCAGCGAATCGCCAGCCAGGTCCTACAATGAGCAGTTCTTC | CASSESPARSYNEQFF | TRBJ2-1 | . | TRBV5-1 | .
TGTGCCTGGGGCCCCTCCTTTACTGAAGCTTTCTTT | CAWGPSFTEAFF | TRBJ1-1 | . | TRBV30 | few
TGTGCCGTGAGTATCTCTGGCAATCAGCCCCAGCATTTT | CAVSISGNQPQHF | TRBJ1-5 | . | TRBV7-9 | many
TGTGCCAGCAGTTACTTGGGGCGTGACACCGGGGAGCTGTTTTTT | CASSYLGRDTGELFF | TRBJ2-2 | . | TRBV6-6 | .
TGCAGCGTTGAAGCTTTGGGACAGGGTGCCAAAAACATTCAGTACTTC | CSVEALGQGAKNIQYF | TRBJ2-4 | TRBD1 | TRBV29-1 | .
TGTGCCTGGAGCCAGGGAGGGGCCGCCGGGCCCCAGCATTTT | CAWSQGGAAGPQHF | TRBJ1-5 | . | TRBV30 | .
TGTGCCAGCAGCCAAGAATATTCAGGTTATGACAATCAGCCCCAGCATTTT | CASSQEYSGYDNQPQHF | TRBJ1-5 | . | TRBV3-1/TRBV3-2 | .
TGTGCCAGCAGCTTAGACGCAGGCCCCGATCAGCCCCAGCATTTT | CASSLDAGPDQPQHF | TRBJ1-5 | . | TRBV7-8 | once
TGCGCCAGCACCTCGGGCGGGGGTTCTGGGGCCAACGTCCTGACTTTC | CASTSGGGSGANVLTF | TRBJ2-6 | TRBD2 | TRBV5-1 | .
TGTGCCAGCAGCCAGGGGCGCACTAATGAAAAACTGTTTTTT | CASSQGRTNEKLFF | TRBJ1-4 | . | TRBV3-1/TRBV3-2 | once
TGTGCCAGCAGCGATAGGGACGGGGGGAGGTCCTATAATTCACCCCTCCACTTT | CASSDRDGGRSYNSPLHF | TRBJ1-6 | . | TRBV4-2 | .
TGTGCCAGCAGTCCCCGACTAACTAATGAAAAACTGTTTTTT | CASSPRLTNEKLFF | TRBJ1-4 | . | TRBV6-5 | .
TGTGCCTGGAGTGTACGGGCGGGAGGCACAGATACGCAGTATTTT | CAWSVRAGGTDTQYF | TRBJ2-3 | TRBD2 | TRBV30 | .
TGTGCCAGCAGCTTCCCGGGACAGGATCGGCTGAACACTGAAGCTTTCTTT | CASSFPGQDRLNTEAFF | TRBJ1-1 | TRBD1 | TRBV5-4 | .
TGTGCCAGCAGCCAAGTACAGGACACTGAAGCTTTCTTT | CASSQVQDTEAFF | TRBJ1-1 | . | TRBV3-1/TRBV3-2 | .
TGTGCCAGTAGTGTTATGAAAGAGAGCGGGGAGCTGTTTTTT | CASSVMKESGELFF | TRBJ2-2 | . | TRBV19 | .
TGTGCCATCAGCTTCGGGGGCACTGAAGCTTTCTTT | CAISFGGTEAFF | TRBJ1-1 | . | TRBV10-3 | .
TGTGCCAGCAGGCCCGACCCCAGACAGAGTGAAGCTTTCTTT | CASRPDPRQSEAFF | TRBJ1-1 | . | TRBV6-5 | .
TGTGCCAGCAGCCAAACGCGGGAGACCCAGTACTTC | CASSQTRETQYF | TRBJ2-5 | . | TRBV5-6 | .
TGTGCCAGCTCGAAGCCGGGACAGGGGACGAACGAGCAGTACTTC | CASSKPGQGTNEQYF | TRBJ2-7 | TRBD1 | TRBV18 | few